These 22 T cell receptor beta chains originate from one sample sequenced in a study of PD-L1 blockade in urothelial cancer. Here immunoSEQ multiplex PCR was the method, and the copy in TCRdb shows in-frame clones only, minus some. Counted here are approximately 79,000 clones, around 87% occurring once; the ten biggest clones make up 4.5% to 7%. The specimen was PBMCs, collected around atezolizumab (anti-PD-L1) treatment. These receptors originate from a woman in her sixties or seventies with urothelial cancer.

This CDR3 reads CASSQWFLAGPDTQYF. DNA for the CDR3: TGTGCCAGCAGCCAATGGTTCCTAGCGGGGCCAGATACGCAGTATTTT. This rearrangement joins TRBV14 to TRBJ2-3, with 9 bases that match TRBD2. The CDR3 sequence is 16 residues long. Germline CDR1 SGHDN, CDR2 FVKESK. The trim removed 2 bases at V and 4 bases at J, leaving 7 bases unmatched.

The chain links TRBV10-3 to TRBJ1-5, with a possible D match to TRBD1 (5 bases). Trimming shortened V by 8 bases and J by 0 bases, and 20 bases separated the two germline ends. The CDR3 runs 17 residues. Germline CDR1 ENHRY, CDR2 SYGVKD. In DNA, the CDR3 is TGTGCCATCCCATCGTCGGGGGGTTTAAATAGCAATCAGCCCCAGCATTTT. It specifies CAIPSSGGLNSNQPQHF.

The chain's CDR3 is CASSLKGESYEQYF. DNA for the CDR3: TGTGCCAGCAGCTTAAAGGGGGAATCCTACGAGCAGTACTTC. The rearrangement uses TRBV7-3 and TRBJ2-7; a weak D match, TRBD1 (6 bases). The V gene lost 1 base and the J gene lost 1 base, with 8 bases spanning the gap. This CDR3 spans 14 amino acids. Germline lookup yields CDR1 SGHTA and CDR2 FQGTGA.

This clone was seen a few times. The genes are TRBV4-1 and TRBJ2-7; 9 positions match TRBD2. CDR3 size: 14 residues. From germline, CDR1 is MGHRA and CDR2 YSYEKL. The J segment lost 5 bases and the V segment lost 8 bases, leaving 10 bases of the junction unmatched. The chain's CDR3 is CASARGGRDNEQYF. CDR3 DNA sequence: TGCGCCAGCGCCCGGGGCGGGAGGGATAACGAGCAGTACTTC.

This clone was seen at least ten times. This chain links TRBV7-9 with TRBJ2-7; tentatively, D is TRBD2 (7 bases). Germline CDR1 is SEHNR and CDR2 is FQNEAQ (reference sequence). This CDR3 region has 12 residues. Trimming pared 1 base from V and 7 bases from J, leaving 8 bases between. The chain's CDR3 is CASSLEGGEQYF. As DNA, the CDR3 is TGTGCCAGCAGCTTAGAGGGGGGGGAGCAGTACTTC.

The V and J genes are TRBV5-1 and TRBJ2-1, with 13 nucleotides matching TRBD2. Germline lookup yields CDR1 SGHRS and CDR2 YFSETQ. The J segment lost 3 bases and the V segment lost 4 bases, leaving 7 bases of the junction unmatched. The CDR3 extends over 17 amino acids. In nucleotides, the CDR3 is TGCGCCAGCAGCGGGGGACTAGCGGGACTCCTCTACAATGAGCAGTTCTTC. Amino acid sequence: CASSGGLAGLLYNEQFF. The entire variable domain, with the rest obtained from reference TRBV5-1 and TRBJ2-1, is as follows: KAGVTQTPRYLIKTRGQQVTLSCSPISGHRSVSWYQQTPGQGLQFLFEYFSETQRNKGNFPGRFSGRQFSNSRSEMNVSTLELGDSALYLCASSGGLAGLLYNEQFFGPGTRLTVL.

This clone was found a few times. The rearrangement uses TRBV27 and TRBJ2-2; perhaps TRBD1 as D (6 bases). The length of the CDR3 is 16 residues. The germline V and J ends were trimmed by 6 bases and 6 bases, with 20 bases remaining between them. Germline CDR1 is MNHEY and CDR2 is SMNVEV (reference sequence). This CDR3 reads CASRDSLWVTSGELFF. The CDR3 DNA follows: TGTGCCAGCAGGGACAGCCTCTGGGTAACGTCCGGGGAGCTGTTTTTT.

V usage is TRBV30 and J usage is TRBJ2-5, with D possibly TRBD1 on 5 matching bases. Germline-derived CDR1 and CDR2 are GTSNPN and SVGIG (reference sequence). The CDR3 is made up of 15 amino acids. Trimming removed 1 base from V and 5 bases from J, with 17 bases in between. The CDR3 loop reads CAWSGPLGVGETQYF. CDR3 coding DNA: TGTGCCTGGAGTGGGCCTCTAGGGGTGGGGGAGACCCAGTACTTC.

The chain couples TRBV5-1 to TRBJ1-2; TRBD1 agrees at 9 bases. J gave up 5 bases and V 4 bases, and 6 bases lay outside the gene matches. The germline gives CDR1 SGHRS, CDR2 YFSETQ. The CDR3 has 14 residues. The CDR3 sequence: CASSLGQGAYGYTF. The CDR3 nucleotides are TGCGCCAGCAGCCTGGGACAGGGAGCTTATGGCTACACCTTC. The complete variable domain, with remaining parts taken from reference TRBV5-1 and TRBJ1-2, reads KAGVTQTPRYLIKTRGQQVTLSCSPISGHRSVSWYQQTPGQGLQFLFEYFSETQRNKGNFPGRFSGRQFSNSRSEMNVSTLELGDSALYLCASSLGQGAYGYTFGSGTRLTVV.

This chain connects TRBV5-1 to TRBJ2-2, with D tentatively TRBD2 (5 bases). Trimming left V 7 bases short and J 5 bases short, with 12 bases between. CDR1 is SGHRS and CDR2 is YFSETQ in the germline V gene. The CDR3 spans 13 residues. CDR3 amino acids: CASSFTGTGELFF. The DNA for the CDR3 is TGCGCCAGCTCATTTACGGGAACCGGGGAGCTGTTTTTT. The whole variable domain, remainder taken from reference TRBV5-1 and TRBJ2-2, is KAGVTQTPRYLIKTRGQQVTLSCSPISGHRSVSWYQQTPGQGLQFLFEYFSETQRNKGNFPGRFSGRQFSNSRSEMNVSTLELGDSALYLCASSFTGTGELFFGEGSRLTVL.

This rearrangement joins TRBV5-1 to TRBJ2-3; TRBD1 is a possible D gene (6 bases). The V end lost 0 bases, the J end lost 2 bases, and 16 bases lay between the germline ends. The germline CDR1 and CDR2 sequences are SGHRS and YFSETQ. The CDR3 totals 17 residues. The CDR3 sequence: CASSLGGLLVYTDTQYF. In DNA form, the CDR3 reads TGCGCCAGCAGCTTGGGGGGGCTACTCGTCTACACAGATACGCAGTATTTT.

V usage is TRBV5-4 and J usage is TRBJ1-2; D is unresolved. The CDR3 has 12 amino acids. The V and J ends lost 2 bases and 2 bases respectively, with 4 bases between them. Germline CDR1 and CDR2: SGHNT and YYREEE (reference sequence). The CDR3 DNA reads as TGTGCCAGCAGCTTCATCAACTATGGCTACACCTTC. Translating gives CASSFINYGYTF.

This rearrangement joins TRBV11-2 to TRBJ2-3; possibly TRBD1 for D (6 bases). V was cut by 4 bases and J by 5 bases, with 10 bases left in between. Germline CDR1 is SGHAT and CDR2 is FQNNGV. CDR3 length equals 13 residues. The CDR3: CASSSVRGDTQYF. CDR3 DNA: TGTGCCAGCAGCTCAGTCAGGGGAGATACGCAGTATTTT.

The chain joins TRBV4-3 to TRBJ2-1; no firm D call. Germline-derived CDR1 and CDR2 are LGHNA and YSLEER. Between the trimmed V and J ends, which lost 4 bases and 4 bases, there was a span of 8 bases. The CDR3 has 13 residues. The chain's CDR3 is CASSLDIYNEQFF. CDR3 DNA sequence: TGCGCCAGCAGCCTTGACATTTACAATGAGCAGTTCTTC.

This clone occurred a few times. The rearrangement links TRBV27 to TRBJ1-2; TRBD1 agrees at 10 bases. J was trimmed by 4 bases and V by 6 bases; bases with no gene match: 14. The CDR3 is 17 residues long. CDR1 and CDR2 from the germline V gene are MNHEY and SMNVEV (reference sequence). CDR3 protein: CASRRRGTGVVGYGYTF. Here the CDR3 DNA reads TGTGCCAGCAGGAGACGAGGGACAGGGGTAGTAGGCTATGGCTACACCTTC.

The chain links TRBV21-1 to TRBJ1-1; the DNA was not compared with TRBD1, the D call given in the table. TRBV21-1 is annotated as a pseudogene. The CDR3 runs 14 residues. CDR3 region: CASSPGGMNTEAFF. The CDR3 DNA sequence: TGTGCCAGCAGCCCAGGGGGAATGAACACTGAAGCTTTCTTT.

The gene calls are TRBV5-5 and TRBJ1-5; no clear D gene. Trimming took 0 bases from V and 2 from J, leaving 12 bases between them. The CDR3 has 16 residues. Germline loops: CDR1 SGHKS, CDR2 YYEKEE (reference sequence). The CDR3 DNA sequence: TGTGCCAGCAGCTTGGTCTCAGTTTCCGGCAATCAGCCCCAGCATTTT. As protein: CASSLVSVSGNQPQHF.

V is TRBV28 and J is TRBJ2-7; 7 bases align to TRBD1. Germline CDR1 reads MDHEN; CDR2 reads SYDVKM. V trimming: 1 base; J trimming: 5 bases; junction bases outside the gene matches: 11. CDR3 length: 16 amino acids. The CDR3 spells CASSLSIGQVRHEQYF. CDR3 bases: TGTGCCAGCAGTTTATCGATCGGACAGGTGCGACACGAGCAGTACTTC.

This clone has only a few counts. The rearrangement uses TRBV2 and TRBJ2-1, with 12 bases fitting TRBD1. There are 17 residues in the CDR3. Trimming at V came to 5 bases and at J to 8 bases, leaving 13 bases not matched to a gene. CDR1 and CDR2 (germline): SNHLY, FYNNEI. CDR3 coding DNA: TGTGCCAGCAGTCTCTCGGGACAGGGGGCGCAACAGGATGAGCAGTTCTTC. Translated, it gives CASSLSGQGAQQDEQFF. Looking up the rest from reference TRBV2 and TRBJ2-1 gives the full variable domain: EPEVTQTPSHQVTQMGQEVILRCVPISNHLYFYWYRQILGQKVEFLVSFYNNEISEKSEIFDDQFSVERPDGSNFTLKIRSTKLEDSAMYFCASSLSGQGAQQDEQFFGPGTRLTVL.

The chain recombines TRBV7-9 with TRBJ1-4; D is perhaps TRBD1 (6 bases). V was pared by 4 bases and J by 7 bases, with 13 bases between. CDR3 length: 14 amino acids. Germline V lookup: CDR1 SEHNR, CDR2 FQNEAQ (reference sequence). The DNA of the CDR3 is TGTGCCAGCAGCTCACAGGGTATCGCTGAAAAACTGTTTTTT. Translation gives CASSSQGIAEKLFF.

The rearrangement uses TRBV5-4 and TRBJ1-6; possibly TRBD1 for D (6 bases). V was clipped by 0 bases and J by 1 base, with 11 bases between them. Germline V gene lookup returns CDR1 SGHNT and CDR2 YYREEE (reference sequence). This CDR3 comprises 17 residues. CDR3 sequence (DNA): TGTGCCAGCAGCTTGGCAGGGGCGAGATCCTATAATTCACCCCTCCACTTT. It encodes CASSLAGARSYNSPLHF.

The chain employs TRBV29-1 and TRBJ2-7, with 14 bases fitting TRBD2. The V gene end was trimmed by 7 bases and the J gene end by 4 bases; junction bases not matched to a gene: 6. CDR3 size: 14 residues. Germline V gene sequence: CDR1 SQVTM, CDR2 ANQGSEA. CDR3 nucleotides: TGCAGCGCCCTAGGGACTAGCGGGAGATACGAGCAGTACTTC. Translation gives CSALGTSGRYEQYF.